Following are 29 T cell receptor beta chains from one sample sequenced in a study of blood T cell repertoires in COVID-19. Clones were read by immunoSEQ multiplex PCR, and TCRdb kept only the in-frame ones, dropping some. This sample carries about 280,000 clones, over 75% of them seen once, and the ten largest clones take 5.1%. Input material: peripheral blood. The source is a man aged 45-65 years with active or convalescent COVID-19.

The rearrangement links TRBV14 to TRBJ2-1, with 11 bases matching TRBD2. Looked up from germline, CDR1 is SGHDN and CDR2 is FVKESK. J lost 0 bases, V lost 2 bases, and 6 bases had no gene match. The CDR3 consists of 18 residues. CDR3 amino acids: CASSQWSSGGSSYNEQFF. For the CDR3, the DNA is TGTGCCAGCAGCCAATGGTCTAGCGGGGGGAGCTCCTACAATGAGCAGTTCTTC.

CDR3 sequence: CASSPPSGGRANEKLFF. In DNA, the CDR3 is TGTGCCAGCAGCCCACCTTCGGGGGGTAGAGCTAATGAAAAACTGTTTTTT. This chain links TRBV5-6 with TRBJ1-4; possibly TRBD1 for D (5 bases). Germline CDR1 reads SGHDT; CDR2 reads YYEEEE. The CDR3 covers 17 residues. Trimming left V 4 bases short and J 3 bases short, with 19 bases between. Looking up the rest from reference TRBV5-6 and TRBJ1-4 gives the full variable domain: DAGVTQSPTHLIKTRGQQVTLRCSPKSGHDTVSWYQQALGQGPQFIFQYYEEEERQRGNFPDRFSGHQFPNYSSELNVNALLLGDSALYLCASSPPSGGRANEKLFFGSGTQLSVL.

This chain links TRBV5-1 with TRBJ2-7, with unresolved D. Germline-derived CDR1 and CDR2 are SGHRS and YFSETQ. V shed 3 bases and J shed 2 bases, with 15 bases lying between them. There are 15 residues in the CDR3. CDR3: CASSSGPVYPYEQYF. In DNA form, the CDR3 reads TGCGCCAGCAGCTCAGGTCCAGTGTACCCCTACGAGCAGTACTTC. Full variable domain (outside the CDR3, taken from reference TRBV5-1 and TRBJ2-7): KAGVTQTPRYLIKTRGQQVTLSCSPISGHRSVSWYQQTPGQGLQFLFEYFSETQRNKGNFPGRFSGRQFSNSRSEMNVSTLELGDSALYLCASSSGPVYPYEQYFGPGTRLTVT.

CDR3 DNA sequence: TGTGCCAGCAGCCAACGCGGACAGGGCCGCACAGATACGCAGTATTTT. Its protein product is CASSQRGQGRTDTQYF. The chain couples TRBV3-1 (or the pseudogene TRBV3-2) to TRBJ2-3; 8 bases are a match to TRBD1. CDR3 length equals 16 residues. The trim removed 2 bases at V and 1 base at J, leaving 5 bases unmatched. From germline, CDR1 is LGHDT and CDR2 YNNKEL (reference sequence).

This chain connects TRBV3-1 (or the pseudogene TRBV3-2) to TRBJ2-5; 12 bases agree with TRBD2. V dropped 4 bases and J dropped 4; count of bases not matched to a gene: 4. The CDR3 has 15 residues. The germline V gene has CDR1 LGHDT and CDR2 YNNKEL (reference sequence). The CDR3, as DNA: TGTGCCAGCAGCCCCCTAGCGGGAGGGGCAGAGACCCAGTACTTC. It yields the protein CASSPLAGGAETQYF.

The chain has TRBV7-6 and TRBJ2-2, with D possibly TRBD2 on 5 matching bases. Germline loops: CDR1 SGHVS, CDR2 FNYEAQ. This CDR3 is 15 amino acids long. V was pared by 4 bases and J by 2 bases, with 11 bases between. This CDR3 reads CASSSPDYNTGELFF. The CDR3 coding sequence is TGTGCCAGCAGCTCTCCAGACTATAACACCGGGGAGCTGTTTTTT.

V usage is TRBV5-1 and J usage is TRBJ1-1; D unresolved. The CDR3 covers 14 residues. Germline-derived CDR1 and CDR2 are SGHRS and YFSETQ. The V gene lost 2 bases and the J gene lost 5 bases, with 13 bases spanning the gap. CDR3 loop: CASSFLKIGTEAFF. Here the CDR3 DNA reads TGCGCCAGCAGCTTTCTCAAGATCGGGACTGAAGCTTTCTTT.

V gene TRBV20-1 combines with J gene TRBJ2-5, with D unresolved. Germline V gene sequence: CDR1 DFQATT, CDR2 SNEGSKA (reference sequence). With 2 bases removed from V and 3 bases from J, the gap between germline ends came to 4 bases. The CDR3 is 11 amino acids. The CDR3 loop is CSARREETQYF. The CDR3 coding sequence is TGCAGTGCTAGACGGGAAGAGACCCAGTACTTC.

The rearrangement links TRBV7-3 to TRBJ2-1, with D tentatively TRBD1 (6 bases). Germline V gives CDR1 SGHTA, CDR2 FQGTGA. Trimming stripped 2 bases from V and 4 bases from J, with 6 bases between. The CDR3 is 13 residues long. CDR3 loop: CASSLDRYNEQFF. CDR3 bases: TGTGCCAGCAGCTTAGACAGGTACAATGAGCAGTTCTTC.

The V and J genes are TRBV27 and TRBJ2-7; 7 positions agree with TRBD2. Germline V gene data show CDR1 as MNHEY and CDR2 as SMNVEV (reference sequence). The CDR3 sequence is 15 residues long. V was clipped by 3 bases and J by 0 bases; unmatched bases: 5. This chain's CDR3 is CASSFNGRSSYEQYF. The CDR3 DNA follows: TGTGCCAGCAGTTTTAACGGGAGGAGCTCCTACGAGCAGTACTTC.

The J gene is TRBJ1-1, the V gene TRBV28; unclear D gene. V lost 8 bases, J lost 7 bases, and 20 bases lay in between. The germline gives CDR1 MDHEN, CDR2 SYDVKM. The CDR3 totals 14 residues. CDR3 residues: CASSNWPGQSEAFF. In DNA form, the CDR3 reads TGTGCCAGCTCCAATTGGCCGGGTCAGAGTGAAGCTTTCTTT.

This clone was seen a single time. The chain links TRBV24-1 to TRBJ2-3; 11 nucleotides agree with TRBD1. The trim removed 5 bases at V and 3 bases at J, leaving 6 bases unmatched. The CDR3 runs 16 residues. Germline CDR1 KGHDR, CDR2 SFDVKD. Here the CDR3 reads CATSGGQGAQTDTQYF. In DNA form, the CDR3 reads TGTGCCACCAGTGGAGGACAGGGGGCGCAGACAGATACGCAGTATTTT.

V and J are TRBV19 and TRBJ2-4; 7 nucleotides agree with TRBD1. Trimming took 5 bases from V and 7 from J; bases not matched to a gene: 8. Germline lookup yields CDR1 LNHDA and CDR2 SQIVND (reference sequence). The CDR3 has 14 residues. CDR3 region: CASSAGTARNIQYF. CDR3 nucleotides: TGTGCCAGTAGTGCCGGGACAGCCAGGAACATTCAGTACTTC.

J is TRBJ1-5 and V is TRBV5-5; D ambiguous. Deletions cut 3 bases from V and 3 bases from J, with 13 bases between. Germline values: CDR1 SGHKS, CDR2 YYEKEE (reference sequence). The CDR3 loop spans 15 amino acids. The CDR3 protein is CASSSVPGINQPQHF. The DNA for the CDR3 is TGTGCCAGCAGCTCTGTCCCTGGCATCAATCAGCCCCAGCATTTT.

The V call is TRBV27, the J call TRBJ2-2, with TRBD1 matching over 8 bases. From germline, CDR1 is MNHEY and CDR2 SMNVEV (reference sequence). This CDR3 is built from 16 residues. The V gene end was trimmed by 3 bases and the J gene end by 3 bases; junction bases not matched to a gene: 6. The CDR3 loop is CASSLGRTGYTGELFF. The CDR3 DNA sequence: TGTGCCAGCAGTTTGGGCCGGACAGGGTACACCGGGGAGCTGTTTTTT.

The gene calls are TRBV27 and TRBJ2-2; a weak D match, TRBD1 (6 bases). V lost 5 bases to trimming and J lost 0 bases, with 10 bases between them. CDR1 and CDR2 from the germline V gene are MNHEY and SMNVEV (reference sequence). The CDR3 runs to 15 residues. CDR3 region: CASSRTVTNTGELFF. The CDR3 DNA reads as TGTGCCAGCAGTCGGACAGTCACGAACACCGGGGAGCTGTTTTTT.

This clone appeared once. The chain links TRBV14 to TRBJ1-5; D is possibly TRBD1 (5 bases). The CDR3 extends over 19 amino acids. The germline CDR1 and CDR2 sequences are SGHDN and FVKESK. The V end lost 0 bases, the J end lost 4 bases, and 22 bases lay between the germline ends. CDR3 region: CASSQEAGLRGRYNQPQHF. The CDR3 DNA reads as TGTGCCAGCAGCCAAGAAGCGGGACTGCGGGGTAGGTATAATCAGCCCCAGCATTTT.

V and J are TRBV20-1 and TRBJ1-6; 7 bases fit TRBD1. CDR1 is DFQATT and CDR2 is SNEGSKA in the germline V gene (reference sequence). This CDR3 contains 13 residues. With V trimmed by 3 bases and J by 5 bases, 1 base remained unmatched. CDR3 sequence reads: CSASGTDNSPLHF. DNA for the CDR3: TGCAGTGCTAGTGGGACAGATAATTCACCCCTCCACTTT.

The DNA for the CDR3 is TGTGCCAGCAGCAAATCGGAGGGAGAGCAGTTCTTC. It specifies CASSKSEGEQFF. V gene TRBV12-3 or TRBV12-4 combines with J gene TRBJ2-1, with a tentative D call TRBD2 (6 bases). There are 12 residues in the CDR3. V lost 6 bases, J lost 10 bases, and 13 bases lay in between.

The chain couples TRBV2 to TRBJ1-5; TRBD1 might be the D (6 bases). Trimming took 5 bases from V and 4 from J, leaving 18 bases between them. The CDR3 has 16 residues. The germline V gene has CDR1 SNHLY and CDR2 FYNNEI. The CDR3 here is CASSPRRQGGNQPQHF. In DNA, the CDR3 is TGTGCCAGCAGTCCGAGACGACAAGGGGGTAATCAGCCCCAGCATTTT.

This clone occurred once. The rearrangement uses TRBV6-1 and TRBJ1-1; 7 bases are a match to TRBD1. J gave up 3 bases and V 6 bases, and 4 bases lay outside the gene matches. The CDR3 covers 13 residues. In germline, CDR1 is MNHNS, CDR2 SASEGT. CDR3 protein: CASSRGTDTEAFF. CDR3 DNA sequence: TGTGCCAGCAGCCGAGGGACAGACACTGAAGCTTTCTTT.

V and J are TRBV5-4 and TRBJ2-1, with 9 bases aligning to TRBD2. Trimming cost V 4 bases and J 2 bases; bases outside gene matches: 4. The germline V gene encodes CDR1 SGHNT and CDR2 YYREEE (reference sequence). There are 15 residues in the CDR3. This chain's CDR3 is CASSRREGAYNEQFF. The DNA for the CDR3 is TGTGCCAGCAGCAGGCGGGAGGGAGCCTACAATGAGCAGTTCTTC.

The genes are TRBV5-5 and TRBJ2-2; D might be TRBD1 (5 bases). Germline assignment: CDR1 SGHKS and CDR2 YYEKEE (reference sequence). Trimming left V 2 bases short and J 1 base short, with 12 bases between. The CDR3 has 16 residues. CDR3 sequence: CASSFRARVNTGELFF. The CDR3 nucleotides read TGTGCCAGCAGCTTCCGGGCCAGGGTGAACACCGGGGAGCTGTTTTTT.

The chain joins TRBV28 to TRBJ1-5; D might be TRBD1 (5 bases). The CDR3 is made up of 15 amino acids. Trimming removed 5 bases at V and 3 bases at J, with 14 bases between. CDR1 is MDHEN, CDR2 SYDVKM, per germline. CDR3 sequence (DNA): TGTGCCAGCAGTAACAGACAGTCGGACAATCAGCCCCAGCATTTT. This translates into CASSNRQSDNQPQHF.

The chain employs TRBV30 and TRBJ1-6; tentatively, D is TRBD1 (5 bases). With 0 bases removed from V and 4 bases from J, the gap between germline ends came to 7 bases. The CDR3 is 14 amino acids. Germline values: CDR1 GTSNPN, CDR2 SVGIG (reference sequence). The CDR3 DNA sequence: TGTGCCTGGAGTGTTGGGGGGTATAATTCACCCCTCCACTTT. This translates into CAWSVGGYNSPLHF. The full variable domain, its missing parts supplied by reference TRBV30 and TRBJ1-6, is SQTIHQWPATLVQPVGSPLSLECTVEGTSNPNLYWYRQAAGRGLQLLFYSVGIGQISSEVPQNLSASRPQDRQFILSSKKLLLSDSGFYLCAWSVGGYNSPLHFGNGTRLTVT.

V usage is TRBV5-1 and J usage is TRBJ2-7; D perhaps matches TRBD1 (6 bases). From germline, CDR1 is SGHRS and CDR2 YFSETQ. The CDR3 spans 15 residues. Trimming removed 4 bases at V and 4 bases at J, with 18 bases between. CDR3 residues: CASSPEPGQAYEQYF. The CDR3 DNA reads TGCGCCAGCAGCCCAGAACCGGGACAAGCTTACGAGCAGTACTTC.

This chain joins TRBV6-5 and TRBJ1-2; 11 nucleotides line up with TRBD1. With 4 bases clipped from V and 7 bases from J, the junction kept 5 bases outside the gene matches. The CDR3 covers 14 residues. Germline CDR1 and CDR2: MNHEY and SVGAGI. In DNA, the CDR3 is TGTGCCAGCAGTTCCGGGACAGGGGGTTTTGGCTACACCTTC. Its translation: CASSSGTGGFGYTF.

The chain recombines TRBV2 with TRBJ2-3; D is uncertain. V dropped 6 bases and J dropped 6 bases, with 22 bases sitting between them. CDR3 length: 16 residues. Germline V lookup: CDR1 SNHLY, CDR2 FYNNEI. The CDR3 loop is CASRVETLTVADTQYF. CDR3 DNA: TGTGCCAGCAGAGTAGAGACACTTACGGTTGCGGATACGCAGTATTTT.

This sequence joins TRBV28 and TRBJ1-1; 9 bases are a match to TRBD1. Trimming removed 10 bases from V and 1 base from J; junction bases left unmatched: 13. Germline lookup yields CDR1 MDHEN and CDR2 SYDVKM. The CDR3 spans 16 residues. DNA for the CDR3: TGTGCCACCACCCCCAACAGGGGGCGTAGGAACACTGAAGCTTTCTTT. Protein: CATTPNRGRRNTEAFF.